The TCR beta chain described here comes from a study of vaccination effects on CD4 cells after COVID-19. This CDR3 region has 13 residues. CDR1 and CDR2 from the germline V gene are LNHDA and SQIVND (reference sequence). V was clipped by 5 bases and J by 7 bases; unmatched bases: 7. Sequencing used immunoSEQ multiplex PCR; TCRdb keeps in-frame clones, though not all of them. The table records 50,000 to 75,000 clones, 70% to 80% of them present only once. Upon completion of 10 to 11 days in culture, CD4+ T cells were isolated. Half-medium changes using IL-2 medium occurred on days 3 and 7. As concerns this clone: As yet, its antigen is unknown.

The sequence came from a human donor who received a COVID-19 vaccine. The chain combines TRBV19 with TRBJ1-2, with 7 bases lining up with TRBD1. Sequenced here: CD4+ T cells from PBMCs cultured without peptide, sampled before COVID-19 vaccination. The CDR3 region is CASSVQGPAGYTF. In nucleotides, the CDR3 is TGTGCCAGTAGTGTACAGGGGCCGGCTGGCTACACCTTC.